Listed here are 15 T cell receptor beta chains from one sample, sequenced in a study of T-cell memory formation after mild COVID-19. TCRdb reprocessed the 5' RACE reads via MiXCR and lists one record per CDR3 protein. The sample holds some 120,000 distinct CDR3 sequences, about 17% seen once. Sequencing was done on a sample of PBMCs or a T cell subset sorted from them (not recorded which). Receptor source: a young man who had mild COVID-19 (a few samples of this study predate the infection). Cell type and time point are not known.

The V and J genes are TRBV23-1 and TRBJ2-5; D not resolved. TRBV23-1 is flagged as an ORF with uncertain function. V lost 3 bases and J lost 2, with 19 bases in between. CDR3 length equals 17 residues. The CDR3 coding sequence is TGCGCCAGCAGTCACCCACACCACGCCAAGTCGCAAGAGACCCAGTACTTC. It is translated as CASSHPHHAKSQETQYF.

This clonotype turned up a few times. CDR3 DNA: TGTGCCAGCAGTCGAAGCGGGGGAGAGACCCAGTACTTC. This encodes CASSRSGGETQYF. The rearrangement joins TRBV7-3 to TRBJ2-5, with 8 bases aligning to TRBD2. CDR3 length equals 13 residues. From germline, CDR1 is SGHTA and CDR2 FQGTGA. V gave up 6 bases and J gave up 4 bases; unmatched junction bases: 4.

V usage is TRBV5-1 and J usage is TRBJ2-1; 9 bases are shared with TRBD2. The CDR3 runs 16 residues. Germline lookup yields CDR1 SGHRS and CDR2 YFSETQ. After removal of 0 bases from V and 5 bases from J, the junction contained 6 bases not matched to a gene. CDR3 DNA: TGCGCCAGCAGCTTGGGTAGCGGGGGACCAAACAATGAGCAGTTCTTC. Its translation: CASSLGSGGPNNEQFF.

The rearrangement links TRBV5-1 to TRBJ2-3; D is ambiguous. The ends were cut back, 0 bases at V and 2 bases at J, with 10 bases in the middle. CDR1 is SGHRS and CDR2 is YFSETQ in the germline V gene. This CDR3 region has 15 residues. CDR3 sequence reads: CASSLGHPYTDTQYF. The CDR3 region has the DNA TGCGCCAGCAGCTTGGGACACCCTTACACAGATACGCAGTATTTT.

The genes are TRBV20-1 and TRBJ2-4, with 10 bases fitting TRBD2. The V segment lost 4 bases and the J segment 4 bases; nucleotides outside the gene matches: 10. Looked up from germline, CDR1 is DFQATT and CDR2 is SNEGSKA (reference sequence). This CDR3 contains 16 residues. The CDR3 nucleotides read TGCAGTGCTATATCGGGAATAGCGGGGGGAAAAAACATTCAGTACTTC. Amino acids: CSAISGIAGGKNIQYF.

Ten or more counts support this clonotype. V is TRBV10-3 and J is TRBJ2-7; D perhaps matches TRBD2 (6 bases). Trimming left V 1 base short and J 4 bases short, with 8 bases between. The CDR3 covers 13 residues. Germline CDR1 reads ENHRY; CDR2 reads SYGVKD. The CDR3: CAISELEGYEQYF. In nucleotides, the CDR3 is TGTGCCATCAGTGAGTTGGAGGGGTACGAGCAGTACTTC.

The V and J genes are TRBV4-3 and TRBJ2-3; possibly TRBD2 for D (6 bases). The CDR3 sequence is 18 residues long. Germline CDR1 LGHNA, CDR2 YSLEER. V lost 0 bases, J lost 1 base, and 17 bases lay in between. The CDR3 sequence: CASSQEYFGGRGTDTQYF. The CDR3 region has the DNA TGCGCCAGCAGCCAAGAATACTTCGGAGGGAGAGGCACAGATACGCAGTATTTT.

The chain has TRBV4-3 and TRBJ2-1, with 9 bases lining up with TRBD2. This CDR3 comprises 16 residues. From germline, CDR1 is LGHNA and CDR2 YSLEER. V lost 0 bases and J lost 0; bases outside the gene matches: 0. The CDR3 DNA follows: TGCGCCAGCAGCCAAGATAGCGGGGGCTCCTACAATGAGCAGTTCTTC. Its translation is CASSQDSGGSYNEQFF.

This clonotype was picked up a small number of times. V gene TRBV2 combines with J gene TRBJ2-3, with 7 bases fitting TRBD2. The CDR3 is 17 amino acids. Germline-derived CDR1 and CDR2 are SNHLY and FYNNEI. After removal of 3 bases from V and 0 bases from J, the junction contained 9 bases not matched to a gene. The chain's CDR3 is CASSDGARGTSTDTQYF. The CDR3 DNA reads as TGTGCCAGCAGTGACGGTGCGCGGGGGACCAGCACAGATACGCAGTATTTT.

The chain couples TRBV6-5 to TRBJ2-2; D ambiguous. Trimming removed 2 bases at V and 5 bases at J, with 9 bases between. CDR3 size: 14 residues. CDR1 and CDR2 from the germline V gene are MNHEY and SVGAGI. CDR3 protein: CASSYGPSTGELFF. Written as DNA, the CDR3 is TGTGCCAGCAGTTACGGGCCCTCAACCGGGGAGCTGTTTTTT.

The chain links TRBV7-7 to TRBJ2-1; D is unresolved. CDR3 size: 14 residues. V lost 1 base and J lost 3, with 7 bases in between. Germline V CDR1 and CDR2: SSHAT, FNYEAQ (reference sequence). The CDR3 is CASSLDSLYNEQFF. CDR3 DNA sequence: TGTGCCAGCAGCTTAGACTCCCTCTACAATGAGCAGTTCTTC. Combining the CDR3 with reference TRBV7-7 and TRBJ2-1 gives the whole variable domain GAGVSQSPRYKVTKRGQDVTLRCDPISSHATLYWYQQALGQGPEFLTYFNYEAQPDKSGLPSDRFSAERPEGSISTLTIQRTEQRDSAMYRCASSLDSLYNEQFFGPGTRLTVL.

The chain couples TRBV5-1 to TRBJ2-3, with D unclear. Trimming stripped 4 bases from V and 6 bases from J, with 12 bases between. Germline CDR1 SGHRS, CDR2 YFSETQ. This CDR3 spans 13 amino acids. Here the CDR3 DNA reads TGCGCCAGCAGCCCGCCGGTACATGATACGCAGTATTTT. Protein sequence: CASSPPVHDTQYF. Combining the CDR3 with reference TRBV5-1 and TRBJ2-3 gives the whole variable domain KAGVTQTPRYLIKTRGQQVTLSCSPISGHRSVSWYQQTPGQGLQFLFEYFSETQRNKGNFPGRFSGRQFSNSRSEMNVSTLELGDSALYLCASSPPVHDTQYFGPGTRLTVL.

This clonotype has a handful of counts. The rearrangement links TRBV6-5 to TRBJ1-1, with 9 bases aligning to TRBD1. Trimming took 6 bases from V and 4 from J; bases not matched to a gene: 12. Germline V CDR1 and CDR2: MNHEY, SVGAGI. CDR3 length: 16 amino acids. The CDR3 DNA reads TGTGCCAGCAGGCTCCGGGACAGGGCCCTCGGCACTGAAGCTTTCTTT. It is translated as CASRLRDRALGTEAFF.

Only a few counts were recorded for this clonotype. The chain is built from TRBV12-3 or TRBV12-4 and TRBJ1-5; D gene ambiguous. The CDR3 length is 15 residues. Trimming pared 1 base from V and 4 bases from J, leaving 11 bases between. The CDR3 DNA reads TGTGCCAGCAGTTTAGGCGGAGGACCTAATCAGCCCCAGCATTTT. Protein sequence: CASSLGGGPNQPQHF.

This chain connects TRBV28 to TRBJ1-2; D is perhaps TRBD1 (5 bases). CDR3 length equals 14 residues. The germline V gene encodes CDR1 MDHEN and CDR2 SYDVKM. Trimming stripped 1 base from V and 8 bases from J, with 14 bases between. CDR3 in amino acids: CASSLLEGLAGYTF. The CDR3 region has the DNA TGTGCCAGCAGTTTATTGGAGGGGTTAGCCGGCTACACCTTC.